The T cell receptor (beta chain) under discussion was sequenced for a study of neurological immune-mediated disorders. Via MiXCR, TCRdb re-called the 5' RACE reads, giving one row per CDR3 protein. The top ten hold around 5% of the sample, which has under 40,000 distinct CDR3 sequences, 7.2% seen once. V was clipped by 6 bases and J by 6 bases; unmatched bases: 12. Per the germline V gene, CDR1 is MNHEY and CDR2 is SMNVEV (reference sequence). The CDR3 is 16 residues long. This clonotype was found many times. Sequenced material: CD4+ T cells from blood. This chain connects TRBV27 to TRBJ2-7, with 12 bases identical to TRBD2. The receptor's source is a man in his fifties or sixties in good health. In DNA form, the CDR3 reads TGTGCCAGCAGCCCCTGGACTAGCGGGATCCCCGGCGAGCAGTACTTC. Translated, it gives CASSPWTSGIPGEQYF.